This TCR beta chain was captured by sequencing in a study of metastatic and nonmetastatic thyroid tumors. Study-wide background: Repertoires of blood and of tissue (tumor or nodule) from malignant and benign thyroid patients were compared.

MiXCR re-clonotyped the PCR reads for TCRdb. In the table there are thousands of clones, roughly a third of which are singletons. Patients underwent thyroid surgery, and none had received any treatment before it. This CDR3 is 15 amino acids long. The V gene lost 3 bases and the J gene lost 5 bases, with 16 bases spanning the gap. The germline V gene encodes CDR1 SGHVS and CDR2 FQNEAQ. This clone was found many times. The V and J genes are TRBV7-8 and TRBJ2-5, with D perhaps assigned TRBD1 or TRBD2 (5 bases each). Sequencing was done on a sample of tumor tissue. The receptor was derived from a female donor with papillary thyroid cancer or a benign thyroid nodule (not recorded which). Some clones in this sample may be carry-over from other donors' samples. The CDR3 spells CASSFPGTKRETQYF. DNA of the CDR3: TGTGCCAGCAGCTTTCCAGGGACGAAGAGGGAGACCCAGTACTTC.